This TCR beta chain was documented in a study of early T cells in non-severe SARS-CoV-2 infection. Whole-study context: Sequencing used unsorted whole-blood bulk RNA, so chains lack pairing.

The CDR3 loop spans 17 amino acids. The germline V gene has CDR1 SGDLS and CDR2 YYNGEE. Trimming cost V 3 bases and J 2 bases; bases outside gene matches: 8. The protocol attached unique molecular identifiers to individual cDNA molecules. TCRdb processed the 5' RACE reads anew with MiXCR; each CDR3 protein has one entry. Of about 60,000 distinct CDR3 sequences detected, about 12% appear once; the ten largest clones hold 4.8%. This chain uses TRBV9 with TRBJ2-2; 9 bases align to TRBD1. The sample taken for sequencing was whole blood. This sequence originates from an adult who was a healthcare worker with PCR-confirmed SARS-CoV-2 infection or an uninfected control (not recorded which). The CDR3 loop reads CASSASQGAANTGELFF. The DNA of the CDR3 is TGTGCCAGCAGCGCCTCACAGGGGGCCGCAAACACCGGGGAGCTGTTTTTT.